This passage covers 22 T cell receptor beta chains from one sample sequenced in a study of blood T cell repertoires in COVID-19. Assay: immunoSEQ multiplex PCR; the TCRdb copy retains only in-frame clones and omits some. The repertoire holds 150,000 to 200,000 clones, with 80% to 90% as singletons. The sequencing input was peripheral blood. These receptors all come from a human donor with active or convalescent COVID-19. The donor label of this sample is uncertain.

The J gene is TRBJ2-1, the V gene TRBV19, with 7 positions matching TRBD1. This CDR3 has 15 residues. V lost 5 bases to trimming and J lost 4 bases; unmatched junction nucleotides: 8. Germline CDR1 is LNHDA and CDR2 is SQIVND (reference sequence). The CDR3: CASSPPGQRYNEQFF. The CDR3 region has the DNA TGTGCCAGTAGTCCACCGGGACAGCGATACAATGAGCAGTTCTTC.

This clone appeared a single time. This chain uses TRBV28 with TRBJ1-4, with 11 nucleotides matching TRBD1. The germline gives CDR1 MDHEN, CDR2 SYDVKM. The V and J ends lost 6 bases and 7 bases, in that order; junction bases with no gene match: 7. CDR3 length: 15 residues. CDR3 loop: CASRYPGQGVEKLFF. The CDR3 nucleotides read TGTGCCAGCAGATACCCGGGACAGGGGGTTGAAAAACTGTTTTTT.

J is TRBJ2-7 and V is TRBV27, with D unresolved. In germline, CDR1 is MNHEY, CDR2 SMNVEV (reference sequence). V lost 6 bases to trimming and J lost 3 bases, with 9 bases between them. CDR3 size: 12 residues. The CDR3 reads CASRPSLYEQYF. As DNA, the CDR3 is TGTGCCAGCAGGCCTTCACTCTACGAGCAGTACTTC.

A note on this clone: Other DNA sequences of this sample code for an identical CDR3. The rearrangement links TRBV7-2 to TRBJ1-5, with a possible D match to TRBD1 (5 bases). Germline CDR1 is SGHTA and CDR2 is FQGNSA. This CDR3 is built from 15 residues. Trimming removed 1 base at V and 1 base at J, with 8 bases between. CDR3 sequence: CASSLGGLSNQPQHF. CDR3 nucleotide sequence: TGTGCCAGCAGCTTAGGGGGCCTCAGCAATCAGCCCCAGCATTTT.

This sequence joins TRBV28 and TRBJ2-3, with TRBD2 matching over 11 bases. The CDR3 covers 15 residues. V gave up 6 bases and J gave up 3 bases; unmatched junction bases: 5. Per germline, CDR1 MDHEN and CDR2 SYDVKM. CDR3 DNA: TGTGCCAGCAGCCGAACTAGCGGGGGTACAGATACGCAGTATTTT. Translating gives CASSRTSGGTDTQYF.

This chain links TRBV27 with TRBJ2-3; D possibly corresponds to TRBD2 (5 bases). The V and J ends lost 8 bases and 2 bases respectively, with 29 bases between them. Per the germline V gene, CDR1 is MNHEY and CDR2 is SMNVEV (reference sequence). CDR3 length: 19 amino acids. In nucleotides, the CDR3 is TGTGCCAGCGAACCCTACCGGCGAGGGTGGGGAATCGACACAGATACGCAGTATTTT. Translation: CASEPYRRGWGIDTDTQYF.

This rearrangement joins TRBV14 to TRBJ2-3; no reliable D call. V lost 0 bases and J lost 2, with 12 bases in between. CDR3 size: 16 residues. CDR1 is SGHDN, CDR2 FVKESK, per germline. This CDR3 reads CASSQDLQVFTDTQYF. The CDR3 DNA follows: TGTGCCAGCAGCCAAGATTTGCAGGTCTTCACAGATACGCAGTATTTT. Supplemented by reference TRBV14 and TRBJ2-3, the full variable domain reads EAGVTQFPSHSVIEKGQTVTLRCDPISGHDNLYWYRRVMGKEIKFLLHFVKESKQDESGMPNNRFLAERTGGTYSTLKVQPAELEDSGVYFCASSQDLQVFTDTQYFGPGTRLTVL.

V and J are TRBV3-1 (or the pseudogene TRBV3-2) and TRBJ1-2; 9 bases are a match to TRBD1. With V trimmed by 2 bases and J by 4 bases, 5 bases remained unmatched. This CDR3 spans 15 amino acids. The V gene's germline CDR1 is LGHDT and CDR2 YNNKEL (reference sequence). CDR3 protein: CASSQHPGQGYGYTF. The CDR3 region has the DNA TGTGCCAGCAGCCAACACCCGGGACAGGGCTATGGCTACACCTTC.

The chain employs TRBV3-1 (or the pseudogene TRBV3-2) and TRBJ2-2; TRBD1 aligns across 11 bases. Trimming at V came to 6 bases and at J to 6 bases, leaving 12 bases not matched to a gene. This CDR3 has 17 amino acids. Germline lookup yields CDR1 LGHDT and CDR2 YNNKEL (reference sequence). The CDR3 loop reads CASRTLLPGQGAGELFF. The CDR3 region has the DNA TGTGCCAGCAGAACACTCTTGCCGGGACAGGGGGCCGGGGAGCTGTTTTTT.

This clone showed up just once. V gene TRBV7-8 combines with J gene TRBJ2-6; possibly TRBD1 for D (5 bases). The CDR3 loop spans 17 amino acids. Trimming cost V 2 bases and J 0 bases, with 11 bases left between them. The germline V gene has CDR1 SGHVS and CDR2 FQNEAQ. CDR3 amino acids: CASSLSRADSGANVLTF. The CDR3 DNA follows: TGTGCCAGCAGCTTATCCAGGGCAGACTCTGGGGCCAACGTCCTGACTTTC.

This clone has a single count. The chain joins TRBV29-1 to TRBJ2-7; TRBD1 agrees at 9 bases. The CDR3 is 17 residues long. The V and J ends lost 4 bases and 2 bases, in that order; junction bases with no gene match: 15. Germline V gives CDR1 SQVTM, CDR2 ANQGSEA. Here the CDR3 reads CSVGGVGQGKFTYEQYF. CDR3 DNA: TGCAGCGTTGGAGGGGTCGGACAGGGGAAATTTACCTACGAGCAGTACTTC.

The chain employs TRBV28 and TRBJ2-6; maybe TRBD2 (5 bases). The CDR3 loop spans 15 amino acids. V was pared by 2 bases and J by 0 bases, with 5 bases between. Looked up from germline, CDR1 is MDHEN and CDR2 is SYDVKM. The CDR3 spells CASSLGSSGANVLTF. DNA of the CDR3: TGTGCCAGCAGTTTAGGGAGCTCTGGGGCCAACGTCCTGACTTTC.

The chain couples TRBV6-5 to TRBJ1-1, with no clear D. Germline V gene data show CDR1 as MNHEY and CDR2 as SVGAGI. V lost 3 bases to trimming and J lost 1 base, with 9 bases between them. The CDR3 runs 14 residues. In DNA, the CDR3 is TGTGCCAGCAGTTATTTAGTACCGAACACTGAAGCTTTCTTT. This encodes CASSYLVPNTEAFF.

The chain is built from TRBV7-9 and TRBJ1-2; 9 bases match TRBD1. Trimming removed 5 bases from V and 4 bases from J; junction bases left unmatched: 11. In germline, CDR1 is SEHNR, CDR2 FQNEAQ (reference sequence). This CDR3 has 16 residues. For the CDR3, the DNA is TGTGCCAGCAGCCATGGACAGGGGACCTTCTTCTATGGCTACACCTTC. Amino acid sequence: CASSHGQGTFFYGYTF.

The genes are TRBV10-3 and TRBJ1-2; TRBD1 is a possible D gene (6 bases). The V end was cut by 0 bases, the J end by 9 bases, with 23 bases between. Per the germline V gene, CDR1 is ENHRY and CDR2 is SYGVKD. The CDR3 contains 17 residues. Here the CDR3 reads CAISESAEKPGQTSYTF. For the CDR3, the DNA is TGTGCCATCAGTGAGTCCGCCGAGAAACCAGGACAGACCAGCTACACCTTC.

The chain is built from TRBV2 and TRBJ2-1, with 12 bases fitting TRBD2. Germline loops: CDR1 SNHLY, CDR2 FYNNEI. The CDR3 sequence is 13 residues long. Unmatched junction bases numbered 7, after V lost 8 bases and J lost 11 bases. The CDR3 DNA follows: TGTGCCAGCGAAGGAACTAGCGGGGGGAAGCAGTTCTTC. This translates into CASEGTSGGKQFF.

V gene TRBV5-1 combines with J gene TRBJ1-5, with 10 bases fitting TRBD1. J gave up 8 bases and V 5 bases, and 7 bases lay outside the gene matches. In germline, CDR1 is SGHRS, CDR2 YFSETQ. This CDR3 has 14 amino acids. The CDR3 DNA reads TGCGCCAGCAGGTGGGACAGGGGAACGGAGCCCCAGCATTTT. Encoded protein: CASRWDRGTEPQHF.

This chain connects TRBV10-3 to TRBJ1-3; the D is unclear. V gave up 2 bases and J gave up 0 bases, with 8 bases separating them. CDR3 length equals 15 residues. Per germline, CDR1 ENHRY and CDR2 SYGVKD. This CDR3 is CAISEGQLSGNTIYF. The CDR3 DNA is TGTGCCATCAGTGAGGGGCAGCTCTCTGGAAACACCATATATTTT.

The chain couples TRBV18 to TRBJ2-7; 7 bases map to TRBD2. V dropped 6 bases and J dropped 6; count of bases not matched to a gene: 5. This CDR3 has 12 amino acids. Germline-derived CDR1 and CDR2 are KGHSH and LQKENI. This CDR3 reads CASSPRELEQYF. CDR3 DNA sequence: TGTGCCAGCTCCCCGCGGGAGCTCGAGCAGTACTTC.

This chain links TRBV12-1 with TRBJ1-2; the table's D call of TRBD1 was not tested on the DNA. TRBV12-1 is a listed pseudogene. CDR3 length: 12 amino acids. The CDR3 is CASSADTYGYTF. DNA of the CDR3: TGTGCCAGCAGCGCTGACACCTATGGCTACACCTTC.

The chain links TRBV18 to TRBJ2-1, with 10 bases that match TRBD2. Germline CDR1 KGHSH, CDR2 LQKENI. This CDR3 comprises 14 residues. V lost 8 bases to trimming and J lost 0 bases; unmatched junction nucleotides: 1. CDR3 amino acids: CASSGGGSYNEQFF. For the CDR3, the DNA is TGTGCCAGCAGCGGGGGGGGCTCCTACAATGAGCAGTTCTTC. Variable domain in full (rest from reference TRBV18 and TRBJ2-1): NAGVMQNPRHLVRRRGQEARLRCSPMKGHSHVYWYRQLPEEGLKFMVYLQKENIIDESGMPKERFSAEFPKEGPSILRIQQVVRGDSAAYFCASSGGGSYNEQFFGPGTRLTVL.

This clone was picked up one time. The chain uses TRBV28 and TRBJ1-4, with TRBD1 matching over 7 bases. In germline, CDR1 is MDHEN, CDR2 SYDVKM. The CDR3 runs 14 residues. The junction had 3 bases not matched to a gene; V was cut back by 4 bases and J by 4 bases. The CDR3 nucleotides read TGTGCCAGCAGTTCGACAGGGAATAATGAAAAACTGTTTTTT. It translates to CASSSTGNNEKLFF. The entire variable domain, with the rest obtained from reference TRBV28 and TRBJ1-4, is as follows: DVKVTQSSRYLVKRTGEKVFLECVQDMDHENMFWYRQDPGLGLRLIYFSYDVKMKEKGDIPEGYSVSREKKERFSLILESASTNQTSMYLCASSSTGNNEKLFFGSGTQLSVL.